This entry is about one T cell receptor beta chain. This clone was counted many times. Its antigen is unknown. The read gets to within 3 residues of the CDR3 end, and the germline J gene fills in the rest. The data originate from a study of T cell clonality in common variable immunodeficiency (dated by TCRdb to between 2014 and 2017). Results and caveats for the whole study, not just this receptor: Patient heterogeneity within the CVID cohort put limits on correlating repertoire features with clinical complications. Increased TCRbeta clonality was found in CVID subjects compared with healthy controls (t-test p = 0.018), with the increase being most characteristic of about a third of subjects. CVID TCRbeta sequences reportedly showed fewer deletions and N-nucleotide insertions and lacked highly modified clones with 13 or more V deletions. According to the authors, finding the cause of the higher clonality in CVID would require sequencing the repertoires of T cell subpopulations. Healthy controls shared more TCRbeta clones with each other than CVID subjects shared among themselves (p < 0.0001). Despite equal DNA input, controls averaged around 80,000 unique sequences per sample versus around 30,000 in CVID samples.

For sequencing input, CVID and control samples contributed equivalent amounts of genomic DNA. For every sample, a 60 bp segment covering the rearranged TCRbeta CDR3 region was amplified and then sequenced. The immunoSEQ assay, a bias-corrected multiplex PCR combined with high-throughput sequencing, was used to amplify TCRbeta. Concerning the study's data processing: Each unique nucleotide sequence was treated as a clone and annotated with V, D and J genes, copy number and frequency. Sequences were labeled productive if in frame, and non-productive if out of frame or containing stop codons. Clonality was calculated from Shannon's entropy as previously described. Mean CDR3 Kyte-Doolittle hydropathy was derived from the predicted amino acid sequences of productive clones. Scaled V gene usage was hierarchically clustered using Manhattan distance and complete linkage with the R hclust function. To assess clone sharing by CDR3 amino acid sequence, 12 repertoires per group were resampled over 100 rounds. The repertoires were searched for approximately 70 published EBV-specific and a few hundred published CMV-specific TCRbeta sequences. After a couple of CVID samples that produced fewer than 10,000 sequences were dropped from the analysis, some 41 CVID repertoires remained. Entries here come from immuneACCESS through TCRdb and include only in-frame sequences with V and J called. Some clones fail to appear in such tables; in the studies checked, an unresolved V gene covers under half of the shortfall, and the cause of the remainder is unknown. V, J and clone size are taken as reported in that table, and D and trimming were inferred from the DNA itself. The table notes some 28,000 clones here, none of them singletons. About 13% of the sample is in the top ten clones.

The germline V gene sets CDR1 to SGHRS and CDR2 to YFSETQ. Spanning cysteine to phenylalanine, the CDR3 consists of 12 amino acids. Sequencing covers 27 bases of the CDR3, shown here with the frame starting at base 1. Trimming removed 5 bases from V and 1 base from J, leaving 7 bases between the germline ends. Predominantly Caucasian heritage was noted among both the CVID patients and the healthy controls. Heparinized peripheral whole blood samples of about 4.5 to 8.5 ml were obtained from each donor. Genomic DNA from adults with common variable immune deficiency (CVID) and from healthy adult controls was the source for sequencing TCRbeta CDR3 repertoires. There were roughly 22 healthy adult volunteers in the control group (12 female and about ten male), ranging in age from roughly 20 to 70 years, with a mean age of roughly 35. Diluted blood was density-centrifuged over Hypaque 1077 or Ficoll-Paque to isolate peripheral blood mononuclear cells. Genomic DNA was obtained from unsorted mononuclear cells through either Qiagen column purification or a centrifugation-based method.

Sequencing input: peripheral blood mononuclear cells. The sequence was collected from a person aged 18 to 75 in good health. The chain uses TRBV5-1 and TRBJ2-7; no D segment can be confidently identified. The sequenced CDR3 bases are TGCGCCAGCAGATCTTCTTCCTACGAG. It encodes CASRSSSYE. The complete CDR3 reads CASRSSSYEQYF. Where the CDR3 stops, the reference TRBV5-1 and TRBJ2-7 genes take over; the full variable domain is KAGVTQTPRYLIKTRGQQVTLSCSPISGHRSVSWYQQTPGQGLQFLFEYFSETQRNKGNFPGRFSGRQFSNSRSEMNVSTLELGDSALYLCASRSSSYEQYFGPGTRLTVT.